This T cell receptor (beta chain) was sequenced during a study of T cells in Graves' hyperthyroidism and ophthalmopathy. Regions amplified from RNA transcripts were the TCR beta CDR3 regions. The HTBI primer set drove a first-round RT-PCR of the TCR CDR3. TCRdb reprocessed the multiplex PCR reads via MiXCR and lists one record per CDR3 protein. The repertoire includes 400,000 to 500,000 distinct CDR3 sequences, roughly 14% of them detected once, and about 13% sits in the top ten. This CDR3 spans 15 amino acids. V dropped 5 bases and J dropped 6; count of bases not matched to a gene: 6. From germline, CDR1 is SGHVS and CDR2 FNYEAQ.

This clonotype was sampled from a man aged 18-30 years with Graves' ophthalmopathy. The V and J genes are TRBV7-6 and TRBJ2-3; 12 positions match TRBD2. The sequencing input was blood. The CDR3 here is CASSLFLAGGDTQYF. The CDR3, as DNA: TGTGCCAGCAGCCTTTTCCTAGCGGGGGGGGATACGCAGTATTTT.